These 15 T cell receptor beta chains were sequenced from one sample in a study of blood T cell repertoires in COVID-19. Repertoires were generated with immunoSEQ multiplex PCR, while TCRdb's copy carries only in-frame clones and drops some. The sample lists a few hundred thousand clones, about 85% seen once, with roughly 6.7% in the top ten. The sequencing input was PBMCs or T cells enriched from blood (not recorded which). The receptors were sampled from a woman aged 45 to 65 who had been exposed to COVID-19.

In this sample, this clone turned up a few times. Other DNA sequences from this sample encode an identical CDR3 as well. The genes are TRBV7-9 and TRBJ1-2, with 9 nucleotides matching TRBD1. This CDR3 region has 14 residues. CDR1 is SEHNR, CDR2 FQNEAQ, per germline (reference sequence). With 6 bases clipped from V and 3 bases from J, the junction kept 5 bases outside the gene matches. CDR3 DNA sequence: TGTGCCAGCAGTCCGACAGGGGGGGACTATGGCTACACCTTC. Amino acids: CASSPTGGDYGYTF. The entire variable domain, with the rest obtained from reference TRBV7-9 and TRBJ1-2, is as follows: DTGVSQNPRHKITKRGQNVTFRCDPISEHNRLYWYRQTLGQGPEFLTYFQNEAQLEKSRLLSDRFSAERPKGSFSTLEIQRTEQGDSAMYLCASSPTGGDYGYTFGSGTRLTVV.

The genes are TRBV2 and TRBJ1-1, with D perhaps matching TRBD1 (6 bases). The CDR3 is 14 residues long. Germline CDR1 SNHLY, CDR2 FYNNEI. Trimming cost V 7 bases and J 1 base, with 13 bases left between them. DNA of the CDR3: TGTGCCAGCAATAGGGGGGGGAAGAACACTGAAGCTTTCTTT. Its translation: CASNRGGKNTEAFF.

The gene calls are TRBV29-1 and TRBJ1-1; TRBD1 is a possible D gene (6 bases). CDR3 length: 14 amino acids. CDR1 is SQVTM, CDR2 ANQGSEA, per germline. With 4 bases removed from V and 1 base from J, the gap between germline ends came to 13 bases. The CDR3 loop reads CSVALWTANTEAFF. CDR3 bases: TGCAGCGTTGCGCTTTGGACAGCGAACACTGAAGCTTTCTTT.

This clone was seen more than once but under ten times. This chain connects TRBV5-4 to TRBJ2-1; perhaps TRBD2 as D (5 bases). The CDR3 length is 15 residues. V was trimmed by 4 bases and J by 2 bases, leaving 13 bases between them. Germline CDR1 reads SGHNT; CDR2 reads YYREEE (reference sequence). The CDR3 DNA reads TGTGCCAGCAGCATTATACGGGGTACCTACAATGAGCAGTTCTTC. Translated, it gives CASSIIRGTYNEQFF.

Turning to this clone: Other DNA sequences in the same sample also yield this CDR3. This sequence joins TRBV12-3 or TRBV12-4 and TRBJ1-1; D call uncertain. Between the trimmed V and J ends, which lost 7 bases and 0 bases, there was a span of 9 bases. CDR3 length: 13 amino acids. In DNA, the CDR3 is TGTGCCAGCACGAGAGGGATGAACACTGAAGCTTTCTTT. Amino acid sequence: CASTRGMNTEAFF.

The chain links TRBV4-1 to TRBJ1-5, with D maybe TRBD1 (6 bases). V was cut by 0 bases and J by 4 bases, with 13 bases left in between. The CDR3 has 16 residues. CDR1 is MGHRA, CDR2 YSYEKL, per germline. The CDR3 coding sequence is TGCGCCAGCAGCCAAGATCTGGGGGCAGCAAATCAGCCCCAGCATTTT. Translating gives CASSQDLGAANQPQHF.

The V gene is TRBV7-9, the J gene TRBJ2-6; no clear D gene. The germline V gene encodes CDR1 SEHNR and CDR2 FQNEAQ (reference sequence). The CDR3 contains 14 residues. With 5 bases removed from V and 0 bases from J, the gap between germline ends came to 5 bases. The CDR3 loop reads CASSRSSGANVLTF. The CDR3 DNA follows: TGTGCCAGCAGCCGGAGCTCTGGGGCCAACGTCCTGACTTTC.

The rearrangement joins TRBV14 to TRBJ1-3; D ambiguous. Germline assignment: CDR1 SGHDN and CDR2 FVKESK. The CDR3 is made up of 14 amino acids. Trimming stripped 8 bases from V and 0 bases from J, with 11 bases between. The CDR3 spells CASWLTDSGNTIYF. For the CDR3, the DNA is TGTGCCAGCTGGTTAACAGACTCTGGAAACACCATATATTTT.

In its sample, this clone was seen once. CDR3 bases: TGTGCCAGTAGAAGGACAGGGATGAGTGGCTACACCTTC. It codes for CASRRTGMSGYTF. This chain joins TRBV19 and TRBJ1-2; 8 bases agree with TRBD1. This CDR3 comprises 13 residues. CDR1 is LNHDA, CDR2 SQIVND, per germline (reference sequence). After removal of 6 bases from V and 7 bases from J, the junction contained 7 bases not matched to a gene.

The chain is built from TRBV9 and TRBJ1-2; unclear D gene. CDR1 is SGDLS and CDR2 is YYNGEE in the germline V gene. CDR3 length: 12 residues. V dropped 3 bases and J dropped 6 bases, with 9 bases sitting between them. CDR3 sequence reads: CASSGSPDGYTF. In DNA form, the CDR3 reads TGTGCCAGCAGCGGGTCCCCGGATGGCTACACCTTC.

The chain employs TRBV5-1 and TRBJ1-1; the match to TRBD1 covers 7 bases. The CDR3 has 16 amino acids. Germline V gene lookup returns CDR1 SGHRS and CDR2 YFSETQ. Germline trimming cut 4 bases from V and 4 bases from J; bases unmatched to any gene: 13. The CDR3 loop is CASSTSLMAGGTEAFF. The DNA of the CDR3 is TGCGCCAGCAGCACGTCCTTGATGGCAGGGGGCACTGAAGCTTTCTTT.

The rearrangement uses TRBV10-2 and TRBJ2-3, with 8 bases that match TRBD1. This CDR3 region has 17 residues. Germline CDR1 is WSHSY and CDR2 is SAAADI. Trimming at V came to 6 bases and at J to 2 bases, leaving 13 bases not matched to a gene. The CDR3 bases are TGCGCCAGCAGAGACTTCGGGACAGGCGCGTTCACAGATACGCAGTATTTT. Translated, it gives CASRDFGTGAFTDTQYF.

This clone was seen a single time. The CDR3 nucleotides are TGTGCCAGCAGCTTAGGAGCGGGGGAGACCTACGAGCAGTACTTC. Protein sequence: CASSLGAGETYEQYF. V usage is TRBV13 and J usage is TRBJ2-7, with 8 bases fitting TRBD2. Germline V lookup: CDR1 PRHDT, CDR2 FYEKMQ (reference sequence). J was trimmed by 2 bases and V by 0 bases; bases with no gene match: 3. CDR3 length equals 15 residues.

The rearrangement uses TRBV10-3 and TRBJ1-1; 10 nucleotides align to TRBD1. Germline assignment: CDR1 ENHRY and CDR2 SYGVKD. The V gene end was trimmed by 3 bases and the J gene end by 6 bases; junction bases not matched to a gene: 13. The CDR3 length is 17 residues. The DNA for the CDR3 is TGTGCCATCAGTGATGGGGGACAGGGGATAGGCGGCCCTGAAGCTTTCTTT. The encoded protein is CAISDGGQGIGGPEAFF.

V is TRBV10-3 and J is TRBJ2-2, with no clear D. CDR1 is ENHRY, CDR2 SYGVKD, per germline. CDR3 length: 16 residues. The V gene lost 0 bases and the J gene lost 5 bases, with 13 bases spanning the gap. In nucleotides, the CDR3 is TGTGCCATCAGTGAGTCAGCCCGGGTTGAAACCGGGGAGCTGTTTTTT. Protein product: CAISESARVETGELFF.